Below are 14 T cell receptor beta chains sequenced from a single sample in a study of shared clonotypes between healthy human individuals. Clones were read by immunoSEQ multiplex PCR, and TCRdb kept only the in-frame ones, dropping some. The sample carries approximately 940,000 clones, roughly 72% recorded once. The sample was memory CD4+ T cells sorted from blood. Subset indicated: CD45RA-negative fraction. Receptors originate from a man between 18 and 29 years old in good health.

V usage is TRBV4-2 and J usage is TRBJ1-3; possibly TRBD1 for D (5 bases). The CDR3 is 16 amino acids. Germline V CDR1 and CDR2: LGHNA, YNFKEQ. Trimming took 0 bases from V and 2 from J, leaving 11 bases between them. CDR3 nucleotides: TGTGCCAGCAGCCAAGATTTGGGGGGTACTGGAAACACCATATATTTT. This gives the protein CASSQDLGGTGNTIYF.

The rearrangement joins TRBV6-6 to TRBJ1-4; 8 nucleotides align to TRBD1. CDR1 is MNHNY and CDR2 is SVGAGI in the germline V gene (reference sequence). V shed 5 bases and J 8 bases; nucleotides not matched to a gene: 7. The CDR3 contains 14 residues. CDR3 loop: CASSLGQGGEKLFF. CDR3 in DNA: TGTGCCAGCAGTCTCGGACAGGGAGGGGAAAAACTGTTTTTT.

This chain connects TRBV28 to TRBJ1-1; D remains unclear. From germline, CDR1 is MDHEN and CDR2 SYDVKM. Trimming left V 2 bases short and J 7 bases short, with 5 bases between. The CDR3 is 11 residues long. This chain's CDR3 is CASSLGYEAFF. CDR3 bases: TGTGCCAGCAGTTTAGGGTATGAAGCTTTCTTT.

This rearrangement joins TRBV6-1 to TRBJ1-5; 7 bases map to TRBD1. The V and J ends lost 6 bases and 9 bases, in that order; junction bases with no gene match: 11. Germline values: CDR1 MNHNS, CDR2 SASEGT. CDR3 size: 14 residues. CDR3 coding DNA: TGTGCCAGCAGGTCTGGGGGAGGGGGCTGGCCCCAGCATTTT. Translating it yields CASRSGGGGWPQHF.

The chain joins TRBV10-3 to TRBJ1-4; 7 bases align to TRBD1. The junction had 3 bases not matched to a gene; V was cut back by 2 bases and J by 3 bases. The germline V gene encodes CDR1 ENHRY and CDR2 SYGVKD. The CDR3 runs to 15 residues. CDR3 loop: CAISERGPANEKLFF. The CDR3 DNA sequence: TGTGCCATCAGTGAGAGGGGGCCTGCTAATGAAAAACTGTTTTTT.

This chain links TRBV7-2 with TRBJ2-7; D gene uncertain. This CDR3 has 15 amino acids. The germline V and J ends were trimmed by 1 base and 3 bases, with 13 bases remaining between them. Germline CDR1 is SGHTA and CDR2 is FQGNSA. The CDR3 nucleotides are TGTGCCAGCAGCTTAGGGCACAACGGAAACTACGAGCAGTACTTC. It is translated as CASSLGHNGNYEQYF.

The chain joins TRBV19 to TRBJ1-1, with D possibly TRBD1 on 5 matching bases. CDR1 is LNHDA, CDR2 SQIVND, per germline (reference sequence). The V gene lost 4 bases and the J gene lost 5 bases, with 14 bases spanning the gap. The CDR3 is 14 amino acids. CDR3 bases: TGTGCCAGTAGTAAGGGAGGGAAGGGGACTGAAGCTTTCTTT. Translation gives CASSKGGKGTEAFF.

This chain connects TRBV2 to TRBJ1-5; 9 nucleotides match TRBD1. Per germline, CDR1 SNHLY and CDR2 FYNNEI. The CDR3 totals 16 residues. J gave up 1 base and V 7 bases, and 8 bases lay outside the gene matches. The CDR3: CASTDRGGISNQPQHF. DNA of the CDR3: TGTGCCAGCACCGACAGGGGGGGAATCAGCAATCAGCCCCAGCATTTT. Variable domain in full (rest from reference TRBV2 and TRBJ1-5): EPEVTQTPSHQVTQMGQEVILRCVPISNHLYFYWYRQILGQKVEFLVSFYNNEISEKSEIFDDQFSVERPDGSNFTLKIRSTKLEDSAMYFCASTDRGGISNQPQHFGDGTRLSIL.

V and J are TRBV9 and TRBJ1-5; 8 nucleotides match TRBD1. The trim removed 4 bases at V and 3 bases at J, leaving 6 bases unmatched. The CDR3 has 15 amino acids. Germline CDR1 reads SGDLS; CDR2 reads YYNGEE. The CDR3, as DNA: TGTGCCAGCAGCACGACAGGGGCCGCCAATCAGCCCCAGCATTTT. This gives the protein CASSTTGAANQPQHF. Full variable domain (remainder filled in from reference TRBV9 and TRBJ1-5): DSGVTQTPKHLITATGQRVTLRCSPRSGDLSVYWYQQSLDQGLQFLIQYYNGEERAKGNILERFSAQQFPDLHSELNLSSLELGDSALYFCASSTTGAANQPQHFGDGTRLSIL.

The gene calls are TRBV11-2 and TRBJ1-2; D remains unclear. The CDR3 totals 13 residues. The germline V and J ends were trimmed by 4 bases and 3 bases, with 9 bases remaining between them. Germline values: CDR1 SGHAT, CDR2 FQNNGV. The CDR3 reads CASSSSSYYGYTF. The CDR3 nucleotides are TGTGCCAGCAGCTCGAGTTCTTACTATGGCTACACCTTC.

The table lists this clone with a count of one. The chain joins TRBV6-6 to TRBJ2-7; tentatively, D is TRBD1 (6 bases). The germline gives CDR1 MNHNY, CDR2 SVGAGI (reference sequence). Trimming stripped 7 bases from V and 5 bases from J, with 12 bases between. The CDR3 runs to 12 residues. The CDR3 DNA sequence: TGTGCCAGCAAAACAGGGAGCCACGAGCAGTACTTC. Translation: CASKTGSHEQYF.

The genes are TRBV10-3 and TRBJ1-1, with unresolved D. Trimming stripped 2 bases from V and 4 bases from J, with 14 bases between. CDR1 and CDR2 (germline): ENHRY, SYGVKD. The CDR3 is 15 residues long. The CDR3 sequence is CAISEGEARATEAFF. The CDR3 DNA is TGTGCCATCAGTGAGGGGGAGGCCCGGGCCACTGAAGCTTTCTTT.

This clone was detected once. The chain has TRBV4-1 and TRBJ2-4; D is uncertain. Trimming cost V 1 base and J 6 bases, with 13 bases left between them. The CDR3 consists of 15 residues. CDR1 is MGHRA and CDR2 is YSYEKL in the germline V gene. CDR3 coding DNA: TGCGCCAGCAGCCAAGTTAGTGGTGGCACAAACATTCAGTACTTC. As protein: CASSQVSGGTNIQYF.

The chain uses TRBV30 and TRBJ1-1; D call uncertain. V was cut by 6 bases and J by 4 bases, with 15 bases left in between. Germline lookup yields CDR1 GTSNPN and CDR2 SVGIG (reference sequence). The CDR3 is 13 residues long. The CDR3 reads CACQAAEVTEAFF. In DNA, the CDR3 is TGTGCCTGCCAGGCGGCAGAGGTCACTGAAGCTTTCTTT.